One sample yielded the 31 T cell receptor beta chains listed below, sequenced in a study of cytomegalovirus exposure and HLA in healthy donors. PCR amplification relied on 60 Vbeta primers (plus 13 Jbeta primers). Clones were sequenced by immunoSEQ multiplex PCR, and TCRdb holds only the in-frame ones, with some missing. The table lists approximately 170,000 clones, approximately 81% of them singletons. Input material: PBMCs. These receptors originate from a boy under 10 years old in good health and CMV-seronegative.

The CDR3 sequence: CASKAGRAGELFF. The DNA for the CDR3 is TGTGCCAGCAAAGCAGGGAGGGCCGGGGAGCTGTTTTTT. This chain links TRBV28 with TRBJ2-2; 7 nucleotides match TRBD2. V gave up 7 bases and J gave up 6 bases; unmatched junction bases: 5. CDR3 length: 13 residues. CDR1 and CDR2 from the germline V gene are MDHEN and SYDVKM.

This rearrangement joins TRBV11-2 to TRBJ1-1; 11 bases map to TRBD1. This CDR3 has 15 amino acids. The germline gives CDR1 SGHAT, CDR2 FQNNGV. The V segment lost 4 bases and the J segment 7 bases; nucleotides outside the gene matches: 8. Written as DNA, the CDR3 is TGTGCCAGCAGCTACCGGACAGGGGGCGCGGGTGAAGCTTTCTTT. Protein: CASSYRTGGAGEAFF.

This clone was detected only once. This chain uses TRBV29-1 with TRBJ2-3; 7 positions match TRBD2. The ends lost 0 bases at V and 0 bases at J; junction bases unmatched: 6. This CDR3 comprises 16 residues. In germline, CDR1 is SQVTM, CDR2 ANQGSEA. CDR3 protein: CSVEEGRDSSTDTQYF. DNA for the CDR3: TGCAGCGTTGAAGAGGGGAGGGACTCTAGCACAGATACGCAGTATTTT.

The gene calls are TRBV6-1 and TRBJ2-2, with a tentative D call TRBD1 (6 bases). The V end was cut by 1 base, the J end by 6 bases, with 21 bases between. The germline gives CDR1 MNHNS, CDR2 SASEGT. The CDR3 extends over 18 amino acids. The CDR3 DNA follows: TGTGCCAGCAGTGAAGGACAGGTCGTGAGGCCGACAGCCGGGGAGCTGTTTTTT. Residues: CASSEGQVVRPTAGELFF.

This chain uses TRBV11-2 with TRBJ2-7; D perhaps matches TRBD1 (6 bases). Germline V gene sequence: CDR1 SGHAT, CDR2 FQNNGV. Deletions cut 10 bases from V and 7 bases from J, with 23 bases between. This CDR3 has 14 amino acids. The CDR3 DNA follows: TGTGCCACCCGACCGGGACACAGCACTGGTGAGCAGTACGTC. It is translated as CATRPGHSTGEQYV.

The rearrangement joins TRBV5-1 to TRBJ2-5, with 10 bases lining up with TRBD1. The assigned J gene may be wrong: the sequence end matches TRBJ2-7 better. CDR1 is SGHRS and CDR2 is YFSETQ in the germline V gene. CDR3 length equals 15 residues. The DNA for the CDR3 is TGCGCCAGCAGCTTGCTGGGACAGGGGCCCTACGAGCAGTACTTC. It is translated as CASSLLGQGPYEQYF.

The chain couples TRBV2 to TRBJ2-7; 7 bases fit TRBD2. V lost 8 bases to trimming and J lost 4 bases; unmatched junction nucleotides: 17. CDR1 and CDR2 (germline): SNHLY, FYNNEI. This CDR3 is built from 16 residues. The CDR3 DNA reads TGTGCCAGCCTAACTAGCGACCGTGGGGACTTGTACGAGCAGTACTTC. Protein product: CASLTSDRGDLYEQYF. Full variable domain (remainder filled in from reference TRBV2 and TRBJ2-7): EPEVTQTPSHQVTQMGQEVILRCVPISNHLYFYWYRQILGQKVEFLVSFYNNEISEKSEIFDDQFSVERPDGSNFTLKIRSTKLEDSAMYFCASLTSDRGDLYEQYFGPGTRLTVT.

The V and J genes are TRBV5-1 and TRBJ2-7, with D perhaps matching TRBD2 (5 bases). Trimming pared 3 bases from V and 0 bases from J, leaving 7 bases between. From germline, CDR1 is SGHRS and CDR2 YFSETQ. The CDR3 totals 13 residues. The CDR3 spells CASSSEVSYEQYF. For the CDR3, the DNA is TGCGCCAGCAGCTCGGAGGTCTCCTACGAGCAGTACTTC.

The rearrangement links TRBV19 to TRBJ1-1; D unresolved. Trimming took 2 bases from V and 2 from J, leaving 9 bases between them. CDR3 length: 14 amino acids. The germline V gene encodes CDR1 LNHDA and CDR2 SQIVND (reference sequence). In DNA form, the CDR3 reads TGTGCCAGTAGTATACGGGAGTACAACACTGAAGCTTTCTTT. The encoded protein is CASSIREYNTEAFF.

The chain has TRBV28 and TRBJ2-3, with 7 bases aligning to TRBD2. Germline CDR1 MDHEN, CDR2 SYDVKM. The CDR3 is made up of 15 amino acids. The J segment lost 5 bases and the V segment lost 8 bases, leaving 13 bases of the junction unmatched. The DNA of the CDR3 is TGTGCCAGCCGGCTGCGAGGCGGGAGTAAAGATACGCAGTATTTT. Protein: CASRLRGGSKDTQYF.

CDR3 sequence (DNA): TGTGCCTGGACGCCGGGGGGACCGTTACCGCCCTATAATTCACCCCTCCACTTT. Residues: CAWTPGGPLPPYNSPLHF. The rearrangement joins TRBV30 to TRBJ1-6; tentatively, D is TRBD1 (5 bases). Trimming took off 4 bases at V and 2 bases at J, with 21 bases between the two ends. CDR3 length: 18 residues. Germline CDR1 reads GTSNPN; CDR2 reads SVGIG (reference sequence).

The V and J genes are TRBV9 and TRBJ1-1, with D possibly TRBD1 on 5 matching bases. V dropped 0 bases and J dropped 5 bases, with 14 bases sitting between them. This CDR3 is 15 amino acids long. The V gene's germline CDR1 is SGDLS and CDR2 YYNGEE. The DNA of the CDR3 is TGTGCCAGCAGCGTAGCGGTAGGGGAGGTTACTGAAGCTTTCTTT. Translation gives CASSVAVGEVTEAFF.

This chain uses TRBV18 with TRBJ1-6; 7 bases are shared with TRBD1. The germline V gene has CDR1 KGHSH and CDR2 LQKENI. The CDR3 totals 18 residues. The trim removed 3 bases at V and 0 bases at J, leaving 8 bases unmatched. The CDR3 coding sequence is TGTGCCAGCTCACCTTCCGACAGGGCTAGCTCCTATAATTCACCCCTCCACTTT. Amino acid sequence: CASSPSDRASSYNSPLHF.

CDR3 amino acids: CAIKIRDTDTQYF. The CDR3 DNA is TGTGCCATCAAGATCCGGGACACAGATACGCAGTATTTT. The genes are TRBV10-3 and TRBJ2-3; possibly TRBD2 for D (5 bases). CDR3 length: 13 amino acids. Trimming took 7 bases from V and 2 from J, leaving 10 bases between them. Germline V lookup: CDR1 ENHRY, CDR2 SYGVKD.

This clone was found once. This chain uses TRBV7-2 with TRBJ1-6; D remains unclear. CDR1 SGHTA and CDR2 FQGNSA come from the germline V gene. The CDR3 contains 12 residues. Trimming shortened V by 5 bases and J by 5 bases, and 4 bases separated the two germline ends. The CDR3 sequence is CASSQNNSPLHF. DNA for the CDR3: TGTGCCAGCAGCCAGAATAATTCACCCCTCCACTTT.

CDR3 in DNA: TGTGCCAGCAGCTTTACAGGGCCGGGGAACACTGAAGCTTTCTTT. Amino acids: CASSFTGPGNTEAFF. The rearrangement links TRBV7-2 to TRBJ1-1, with D possibly TRBD1 on 6 matching bases. The CDR3 extends over 15 amino acids. Trimming shortened V by 3 bases and J by 1 base, and 12 bases separated the two germline ends. The V gene's germline CDR1 is SGHTA and CDR2 FQGNSA.

The CDR3 here is CASSTPGLANEQFF. CDR3 bases: TGTGCCAGTAGTACTCCGGGACTAGCGAATGAGCAGTTCTTC. The chain carries TRBV19 and TRBJ2-1; 10 nucleotides match TRBD2. The length of the CDR3 is 14 residues. V lost 4 bases and J lost 7; bases outside the gene matches: 4. Germline V gene lookup returns CDR1 LNHDA and CDR2 SQIVND (reference sequence).

This clone has more than one count but fewer than ten. The J gene is TRBJ2-1, the V gene TRBV5-6, with 8 bases lining up with TRBD2. J was trimmed by 8 bases and V by 0 bases; bases with no gene match: 10. Germline V gene lookup returns CDR1 SGHDT and CDR2 YYEEEE. The length of the CDR3 is 16 residues. CDR3 residues: CASSLVAGGAYDEQFF. The CDR3 DNA reads TGTGCCAGCAGCTTGGTTGCCGGGGGGGCTTACGATGAGCAGTTCTTC.

The rearrangement links TRBV4-1 to TRBJ2-7; D not resolved. Trimming pared 1 base from V and 7 bases from J, leaving 11 bases between. Germline V gives CDR1 MGHRA, CDR2 YSYEKL. The CDR3 is 13 residues long. In nucleotides, the CDR3 is TGCGCCAGCAGCCAAGGGTTAGGGCGGGAGCAGTACGTC. Translated: CASSQGLGREQYV.

Concerning this clone itself: The junction differs from germline at one of its ends, possibly a read error. The V and J genes are TRBV5-1 and TRBJ2-5, with 7 bases matching TRBD2. The CDR3 consists of 15 residues. The germline V gene encodes CDR1 SGHRS and CDR2 YFSETQ. The CDR3 nucleotides are TGCGCCAACAGCTTTGGGGGGGAGCACCAAGAGACCCAGTACTTC. As protein: CANSFGGEHQETQYF. Using reference TRBV5-1 and TRBJ2-5 for the parts outside the CDR3, the full variable domain is KAGVTQTPRYLIKTRGQQVTLSCSPISGHRSVSWYQQTPGQGLQFLFEYFSETQRNKGNFPGRFSGRQFSNSRSEMNVSTLELGDSALYLCANSFGGEHQETQYFGPGTRLLVL.

This clone came up once. This chain joins TRBV5-4 and TRBJ2-7, with 11 bases aligning to TRBD2. Germline CDR1 is SGHNT and CDR2 is YYREEE (reference sequence). J lost 5 bases, V lost 7 bases, and 8 bases had no gene match. The CDR3 is 14 amino acids. Written as DNA, the CDR3 is TGTGCCAGCGCTATAGCGGGAGGGTCCAACGAGCAGTACTTC. Translating it yields CASAIAGGSNEQYF.

This sequence joins TRBV28 and TRBJ1-4, with a possible D match to TRBD1 (6 bases). Germline CDR1 MDHEN, CDR2 SYDVKM. Trimming shortened V by 7 bases and J by 1 base, and 10 bases separated the two germline ends. The CDR3 has 14 amino acids. The CDR3 reads CASTTTGTNEKLFF. The CDR3 nucleotides are TGTGCCAGCACCACGACAGGAACTAATGAAAAACTGTTTTTT.

The CDR3 DNA reads TGCAGCGTTGAAGAGCCGAGAGGTCGCAATGAGCAGTTCTTC. The encoded protein is CSVEEPRGRNEQFF. This rearrangement joins TRBV29-1 to TRBJ2-1; D uncertain. CDR3 length: 14 residues. V lost 0 bases and J lost 6, with 12 bases in between. Per germline, CDR1 SQVTM and CDR2 ANQGSEA.

The V and J genes are TRBV5-1 and TRBJ2-2; the D gene is possibly TRBD1 (6 bases). This CDR3 region has 15 residues. V was pared by 5 bases and J by 1 base, with 12 bases between. Germline lookup yields CDR1 SGHRS and CDR2 YFSETQ. Here the CDR3 DNA reads TGCGCCAGCAGACAGGGAAGGTTGAACACCGGGGAGCTGTTTTTT. Its translation is CASRQGRLNTGELFF.

This clone occurred once. The rearrangement joins TRBV11-2 to TRBJ1-3, with D unresolved. The CDR3 has 16 amino acids. V was cut by 1 base and J by 0 bases, with 10 bases left in between. CDR1 and CDR2 (germline): SGHAT, FQNNGV. CDR3 bases: TGTGCCAGCAGCTTAGGTGAGGGCCTCTCTGGAAACACCATATATTTT. As protein: CASSLGEGLSGNTIYF.

This clone was counted once. This chain connects TRBV7-9 to TRBJ2-3; 7 bases agree with TRBD1. In germline, CDR1 is SEHNR, CDR2 FQNEAQ (reference sequence). CDR3 length equals 15 residues. V shed 5 bases, J shed 2 bases, and the junction held 7 bases outside the gene matches. The CDR3 sequence is CASSLGDSYTDTQYF. As DNA, the CDR3 is TGTGCCAGCAGCCTAGGGGACAGCTACACAGATACGCAGTATTTT.

The V call is TRBV28, the J call TRBJ2-1; TRBD2 matches 7 bases. The CDR3 spans 17 residues. The ends lost 6 bases at V and 0 bases at J; junction bases unmatched: 11. From germline, CDR1 is MDHEN and CDR2 SYDVKM. CDR3 in DNA: TGTGCCAGCAGCTCCTTTGGGCGGGGGAGCTCCTACAATGAGCAGTTCTTC. Translating it yields CASSSFGRGSSYNEQFF.

This clone was detected only a few times. The chain carries TRBV7-8 and TRBJ1-1, with D possibly TRBD1 on 6 matching bases. CDR3 length: 15 residues. CDR1 and CDR2 from the germline V gene are SGHVS and FQNEAQ. V shed 4 bases and J shed 1 base, with 13 bases lying between them. This chain's CDR3 is CASSSRQDRNTEAFF. CDR3 coding DNA: TGTGCCAGCAGCTCTAGACAGGATAGGAACACTGAAGCTTTCTTT.

The gene calls are TRBV29-1 and TRBJ2-5; 10 nucleotides align to TRBD1. The germline V gene encodes CDR1 SQVTM and CDR2 ANQGSEA. This CDR3 is built from 16 residues. The trim removed 7 bases at V and 0 bases at J, leaving 11 bases unmatched. The CDR3: CSATGTGEQDQETQYF. The DNA of the CDR3 is TGCAGCGCCACCGGGACAGGGGAGCAAGACCAAGAGACCCAGTACTTC.

The chain combines TRBV7-3 with TRBJ2-3; weak D call: TRBD2 (6 bases). Per the germline V gene, CDR1 is SGHTA and CDR2 is FQGTGA. This CDR3 has 17 residues. The V end lost 5 bases, the J end lost 4 bases, and 22 bases lay between the germline ends. The CDR3 sequence: CASSPGRGGWRADTQYF. The DNA of the CDR3 is TGTGCCAGCAGCCCCGGCCGGGGCGGGTGGAGGGCAGATACGCAGTATTTT.

The chain joins TRBV14 to TRBJ2-7; D is unclear. The V and J ends lost 2 bases and 7 bases respectively, with 12 bases between them. The CDR3 spans 13 residues. Germline lookup yields CDR1 SGHDN and CDR2 FVKESK. The CDR3 nucleotides are TGTGCCAGCAGCCAATTAGCAGCGATGGAGCAGTACGTC. Amino acids: CASSQLAAMEQYV.